This record looks at one T cell receptor (beta chain) sequence and its context. Healthy bone marrow donors made up the donors. This record comes from a study of cytomegalovirus exposure and HLA in healthy donors. This CDR3 is 17 amino acids long. J lost 6 bases, V lost 2 bases, and 12 bases had no gene match. Germline CDR1 and CDR2: SGHTA and FQGNSA. Primers: 60 Vbeta forward and 13 Jbeta reverse. TCRdb keeps only in-frame clones here, not all; method: immunoSEQ multiplex PCR. The sample includes fewer than 250,000 clones, more than 85% of them seen just once. The chain couples TRBV7-2 to TRBJ2-7; 11 positions match TRBD2. This receptor was obtained from a woman aged 18-29 years in good health and CMV-seronegative. The sample taken for sequencing was PBMCs. The CDR3 bases are TGTGCCAGCAGCTTAACCGGAGTAGCGGGGGGGCAAGGCGAGCAGTACTTC. Amino acid sequence: CASSLTGVAGGQGEQYF.